This T cell receptor (beta chain) was documented in a study of tumor-infiltrating lymphocytes in primary liver carcinoma. The wider study: All patients, whether men or women, fell within 30 to 69 years of age. Each sample had roughly 3.5 to 7.5 million productive TCRbeta reads regardless of tissue type. The study, taken as a whole, reports: The difference in top-250-clone fraction between tumors and blood was significant, favoring tumors (p = 0.039).

From around 530 ng of total RNA, TCR beta-specific cDNA was reverse-transcribed using a constant-region primer. Library construction for TCR beta comprised three nested multiplex PCR rounds performed with slightly modified ARM-PCR. Primers for the first two PCR rounds were TRBV1-TRBV30 forward primers and a C-beta reverse primer (around 11 cycles per round). From the multiplex PCR reads, TCRdb called clonotypes with MiXCR, one entry per CDR3 protein. The sample consists of about 120,000 distinct CDR3 sequences, around 70% of them appearing once. Remarks on this clonotype: Its antigen is not known.

Unsorted bulk tissue, about 17-34 mg of it, served as the source for co-extraction of RNA and DNA. Germline V gives CDR1 SQVTM, CDR2 ANQGSEA. The CDR3 length is 12 residues. This receptor was identified in a woman aged 55-69 years with primary liver carcinoma and hepatitis B virus infection. The chain joins TRBV29-1 to TRBJ2-7, with D perhaps TRBD2 (6 bases). Sequencing was done on a sample of tumor-adjacent normal liver tissue. CDR3 sequence (DNA): TGCAGGGCAAACGGGGAGGACTATGAGCAGTACTTC. It yields the protein CRANGEDYEQYF.